This T cell receptor beta chain comes out of a study of T cell responses to AZD1222 COVID-19 vaccine. Study results and limitations: Following two doses of AZD1222, Spike-specific TCR breadth and depth rose. It was only after the peak T cell response that any repertoires were sampled.

As concerns this clone: Its specificity is unknown.

Produced via immunoSEQ multiplex PCR; TCRdb's table is partial and in-frame only. The sample records fewer than 200,000 clones, 88% being singletons. The V gene lost 0 bases and the J gene lost 1 base, with 13 bases spanning the gap. Germline V gene lookup returns CDR1 SGHTA and CDR2 FQGNSA. CDR3 length: 18 residues. Sequenced here: peripheral blood, sampled 28 days after the second AZD1222 dose. The TCR was taken from an adult who received the AZD1222 COVID-19 vaccine. J is TRBJ2-6 and V is TRBV7-2; possibly TRBD1 or TRBD2 for D (5 bases each). CDR3 sequence (DNA): TGTGCCAGCAGCTTAGCGGGACCCCCACGTTCTGGGGCCAACGTCCTGACTTTC. It is translated as CASSLAGPPRSGANVLTF.